This T cell receptor beta chain derives from a study of blood T cells in healthy people across ages. With a J-beta primer mix and a sample-barcoded 5' primer, a second PCR ran 7 to 11 cycles. Template switching added a 12-random-nucleotide identifier to every cDNA molecule. TCRdb redid the calling of the 5' RACE reads with MiXCR, one entry per CDR3 protein. The profile shows 700,000 to 800,000 distinct CDR3 sequences, around 40% of them singletons. The CDR3 runs 15 residues. The germline gives CDR1 MNHEY, CDR2 SVGEGT. Trimming cost V 3 bases and J 3 bases, with 11 bases left between them. The TCR originated in a woman aged 60 to 75 in good health. The V call is TRBV6-2 or TRBV6-3, the J call TRBJ2-2, with D unclear. Material: blood. CDR3 sequence: CASSYASAYTGELFF. The CDR3 region has the DNA TGTGCCAGCAGTTATGCTAGTGCCTACACCGGGGAGCTGTTTTTT.